These 12 T cell receptor beta chains came from one sample sequenced in a study of shared clonotypes between healthy human individuals. TCRdb's copy holds only in-frame clones and misses some; the assay was immunoSEQ multiplex PCR. The sample has approximately 95,000 clones, 65% to 70% seen once. Sequencing was carried out using memory CD8+ T cells sorted from blood. Indicated subset: CD45RO+ cells pooled with CCR7-negative TemRA cells. The source is a man under 40 in good health.

Regarding this clone: A junction boundary mismatches the germline segment, possibly from a read error. The V gene is TRBV19, the J gene TRBJ1-5; D might be TRBD1 (5 bases). CDR3 length: 16 residues. Germline CDR1 reads LNHDA; CDR2 reads SQIVND (reference sequence). CDR3 nucleotides: TGTGCCAGTAGTCTAGACAGCCTGGGTAGCAATCAGCCCCAGCATTTT. Protein product: CASSLDSLGSNQPQHF.

The J gene is TRBJ2-2, the V gene TRBV28, with a weak D call TRBD2 (5 bases). This CDR3 has 14 amino acids. CDR1 is MDHEN, CDR2 SYDVKM, per germline. The ends were cut back, 6 bases at V and 0 bases at J, with 8 bases in the middle. CDR3 residues: CASRLAPNTGELFF. In DNA form, the CDR3 reads TGTGCCAGCAGATTAGCGCCGAACACCGGGGAGCTGTTTTTT.

V and J are TRBV19 and TRBJ2-1; D is uncertain. CDR1 is LNHDA, CDR2 SQIVND, per germline (reference sequence). This CDR3 contains 16 residues. The V end was cut by 3 bases, the J end by 4 bases, with 16 bases between. The DNA for the CDR3 is TGTGCCAGTAGTATTGCCAACGAATGGCCTTACAATGAGCAGTTCTTC. This codes for CASSIANEWPYNEQFF.

DNA of the CDR3: TGTGCCAGCAGAGCTAAAGGCTACCAGGACATTCAGTACTTC. Residues: CASRAKGYQDIQYF. This chain links TRBV6-1 with TRBJ2-4; no firm D call. V dropped 6 bases and J dropped 8 bases, with 17 bases sitting between them. CDR3 length: 14 amino acids. Germline V gene sequence: CDR1 MNHNS, CDR2 SASEGT.

This chain uses TRBV29-1 with TRBJ2-7, with D possibly being TRBD1 or TRBD2 (5 bases each). CDR3 length: 12 residues. The V end lost 6 bases, the J end lost 10 bases, and 19 bases lay between the germline ends. The V gene's germline CDR1 is SQVTM and CDR2 ANQGSEA. The CDR3 here is CSVLSVERGQYF. CDR3 DNA: TGCAGCGTCCTCAGCGTCGAGAGGGGTCAGTACTTC.

V is TRBV5-1 and J is TRBJ2-3; D call uncertain. Per germline, CDR1 SGHRS and CDR2 YFSETQ. The CDR3 covers 15 residues. V lost 9 bases and J 4 bases, leaving 21 bases between the germline ends. The CDR3 DNA sequence: TGCGCCACCCAAACCGCCCCGGAACGGTCAGATACGCAGTATTTT. Protein product: CATQTAPERSDTQYF.

The V gene is TRBV28, the J gene TRBJ1-5; weak D call: TRBD1 (6 bases). V shed 7 bases and J shed 7 bases, with 20 bases lying between them. Germline-derived CDR1 and CDR2 are MDHEN and SYDVKM. The length of the CDR3 is 15 residues. This chain's CDR3 is CASIKYRTGGQPQHF. CDR3 nucleotides: TGTGCCAGCATCAAATACCGGACTGGGGGCCAGCCCCAGCATTTT.

This clone has a single count. The chain uses TRBV30 and TRBJ2-1, with 7 bases identical to TRBD2. This CDR3 has 15 amino acids. J was trimmed by 8 bases and V by 1 base; bases with no gene match: 11. The germline V gene encodes CDR1 GTSNPN and CDR2 SVGIG (reference sequence). CDR3 DNA sequence: TGTGCCTGGAGTGGAGACGCGGGAGTTGTGGATGAGCAGTTCTTC. It codes for CAWSGDAGVVDEQFF.

The chain employs TRBV28 and TRBJ2-7, with unresolved D. Germline CDR1 MDHEN, CDR2 SYDVKM. V was cut by 8 bases and J by 4 bases, with 9 bases left in between. The CDR3 runs to 11 residues. The CDR3 region has the DNA TGTGCCAGCGAAGCCACGTACGAGCAGTACTTC. Its translation: CASEATYEQYF.

The chain employs TRBV28 and TRBJ1-5, with TRBD1 identical over 8 bases. The J segment lost 9 bases and the V segment lost 6 bases, leaving 16 bases of the junction unmatched. This CDR3 is 16 amino acids long. Germline V lookup: CDR1 MDHEN, CDR2 SYDVKM. The CDR3 nucleotides are TGTGCCAGCAGATCCCGGGACAGGACCTTACTTAGGCCCCAGCATTTT. This translates into CASRSRDRTLLRPQHF.

This clone showed up just once. V is TRBV27 and J is TRBJ2-7; D unclear. The CDR3 spans 14 residues. V shed 1 base and J shed 6 bases, with 13 bases lying between them. CDR1 MNHEY and CDR2 SMNVEV come from the germline V gene (reference sequence). DNA of the CDR3: TGTGCCAGCAGTTTATTAGAATCTCTGCGCGAGCAGTACTTC. This translates into CASSLLESLREQYF.

The rearrangement uses TRBV30 and TRBJ2-3, with TRBD2 identical over 7 bases. This CDR3 contains 14 residues. Germline V gene lookup returns CDR1 GTSNPN and CDR2 SVGIG (reference sequence). V gave up 3 bases and J gave up 0 bases; unmatched junction bases: 3. DNA of the CDR3: TGTGCCTGGAGACCGGGACTAAGCACAGATACGCAGTATTTT. Its translation: CAWRPGLSTDTQYF.